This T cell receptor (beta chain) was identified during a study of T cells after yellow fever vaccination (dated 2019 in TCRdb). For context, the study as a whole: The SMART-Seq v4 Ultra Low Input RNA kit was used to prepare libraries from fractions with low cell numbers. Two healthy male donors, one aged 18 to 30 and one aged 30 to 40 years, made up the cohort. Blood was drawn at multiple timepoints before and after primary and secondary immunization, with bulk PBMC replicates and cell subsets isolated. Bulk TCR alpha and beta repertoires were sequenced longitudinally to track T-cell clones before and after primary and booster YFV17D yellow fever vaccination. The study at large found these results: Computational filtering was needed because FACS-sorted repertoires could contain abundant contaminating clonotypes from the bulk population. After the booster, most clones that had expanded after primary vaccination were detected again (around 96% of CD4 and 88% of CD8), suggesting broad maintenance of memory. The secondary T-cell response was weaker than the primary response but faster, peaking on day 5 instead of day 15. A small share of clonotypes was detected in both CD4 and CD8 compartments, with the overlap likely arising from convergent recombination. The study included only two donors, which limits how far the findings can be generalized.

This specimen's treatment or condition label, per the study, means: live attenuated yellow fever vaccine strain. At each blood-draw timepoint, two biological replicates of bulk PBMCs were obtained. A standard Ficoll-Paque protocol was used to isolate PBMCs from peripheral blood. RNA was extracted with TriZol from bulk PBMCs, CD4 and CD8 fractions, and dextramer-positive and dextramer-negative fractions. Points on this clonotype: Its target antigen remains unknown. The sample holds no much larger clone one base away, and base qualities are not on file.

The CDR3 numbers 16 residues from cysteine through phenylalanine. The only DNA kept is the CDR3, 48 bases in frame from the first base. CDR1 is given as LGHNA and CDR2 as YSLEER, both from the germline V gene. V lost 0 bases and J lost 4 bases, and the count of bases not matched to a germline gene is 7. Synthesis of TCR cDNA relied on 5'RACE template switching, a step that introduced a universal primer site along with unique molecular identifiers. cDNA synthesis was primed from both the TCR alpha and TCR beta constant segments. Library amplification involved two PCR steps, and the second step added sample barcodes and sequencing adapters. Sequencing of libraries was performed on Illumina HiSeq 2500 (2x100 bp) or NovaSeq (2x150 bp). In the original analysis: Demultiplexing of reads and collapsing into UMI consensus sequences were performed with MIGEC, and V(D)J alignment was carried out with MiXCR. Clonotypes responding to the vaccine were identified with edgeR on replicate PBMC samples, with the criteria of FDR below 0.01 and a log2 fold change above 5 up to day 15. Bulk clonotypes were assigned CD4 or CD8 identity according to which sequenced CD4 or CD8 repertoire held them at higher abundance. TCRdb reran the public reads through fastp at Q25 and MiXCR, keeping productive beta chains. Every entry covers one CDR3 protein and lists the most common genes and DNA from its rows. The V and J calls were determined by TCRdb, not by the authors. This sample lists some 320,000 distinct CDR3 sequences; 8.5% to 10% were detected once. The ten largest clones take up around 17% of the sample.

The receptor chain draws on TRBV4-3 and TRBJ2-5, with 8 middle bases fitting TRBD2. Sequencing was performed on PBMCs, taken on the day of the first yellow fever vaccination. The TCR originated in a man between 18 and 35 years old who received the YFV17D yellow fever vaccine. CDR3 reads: CASSQDRAGGGETQYF. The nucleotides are TGCGCCAGCAGCCAAGATCGGGCGGGAGGTGGAGAGACCCAGTACTTC.